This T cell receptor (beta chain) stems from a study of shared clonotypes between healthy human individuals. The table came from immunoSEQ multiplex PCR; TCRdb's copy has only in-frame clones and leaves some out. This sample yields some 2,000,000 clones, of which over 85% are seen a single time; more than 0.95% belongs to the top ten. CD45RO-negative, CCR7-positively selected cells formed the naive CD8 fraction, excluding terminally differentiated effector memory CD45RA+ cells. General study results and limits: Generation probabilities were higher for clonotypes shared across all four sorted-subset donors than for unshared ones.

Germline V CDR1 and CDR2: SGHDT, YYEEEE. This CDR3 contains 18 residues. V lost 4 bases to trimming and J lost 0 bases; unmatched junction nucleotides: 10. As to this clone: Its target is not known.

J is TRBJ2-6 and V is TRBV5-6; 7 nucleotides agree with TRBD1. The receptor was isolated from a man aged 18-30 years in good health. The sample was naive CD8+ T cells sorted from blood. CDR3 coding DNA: TGTGCCAGCAGCCTGCCGGGACAGCTAGTCTCTGGGGCCAACGTCCTGACTTTC. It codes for CASSLPGQLVSGANVLTF.